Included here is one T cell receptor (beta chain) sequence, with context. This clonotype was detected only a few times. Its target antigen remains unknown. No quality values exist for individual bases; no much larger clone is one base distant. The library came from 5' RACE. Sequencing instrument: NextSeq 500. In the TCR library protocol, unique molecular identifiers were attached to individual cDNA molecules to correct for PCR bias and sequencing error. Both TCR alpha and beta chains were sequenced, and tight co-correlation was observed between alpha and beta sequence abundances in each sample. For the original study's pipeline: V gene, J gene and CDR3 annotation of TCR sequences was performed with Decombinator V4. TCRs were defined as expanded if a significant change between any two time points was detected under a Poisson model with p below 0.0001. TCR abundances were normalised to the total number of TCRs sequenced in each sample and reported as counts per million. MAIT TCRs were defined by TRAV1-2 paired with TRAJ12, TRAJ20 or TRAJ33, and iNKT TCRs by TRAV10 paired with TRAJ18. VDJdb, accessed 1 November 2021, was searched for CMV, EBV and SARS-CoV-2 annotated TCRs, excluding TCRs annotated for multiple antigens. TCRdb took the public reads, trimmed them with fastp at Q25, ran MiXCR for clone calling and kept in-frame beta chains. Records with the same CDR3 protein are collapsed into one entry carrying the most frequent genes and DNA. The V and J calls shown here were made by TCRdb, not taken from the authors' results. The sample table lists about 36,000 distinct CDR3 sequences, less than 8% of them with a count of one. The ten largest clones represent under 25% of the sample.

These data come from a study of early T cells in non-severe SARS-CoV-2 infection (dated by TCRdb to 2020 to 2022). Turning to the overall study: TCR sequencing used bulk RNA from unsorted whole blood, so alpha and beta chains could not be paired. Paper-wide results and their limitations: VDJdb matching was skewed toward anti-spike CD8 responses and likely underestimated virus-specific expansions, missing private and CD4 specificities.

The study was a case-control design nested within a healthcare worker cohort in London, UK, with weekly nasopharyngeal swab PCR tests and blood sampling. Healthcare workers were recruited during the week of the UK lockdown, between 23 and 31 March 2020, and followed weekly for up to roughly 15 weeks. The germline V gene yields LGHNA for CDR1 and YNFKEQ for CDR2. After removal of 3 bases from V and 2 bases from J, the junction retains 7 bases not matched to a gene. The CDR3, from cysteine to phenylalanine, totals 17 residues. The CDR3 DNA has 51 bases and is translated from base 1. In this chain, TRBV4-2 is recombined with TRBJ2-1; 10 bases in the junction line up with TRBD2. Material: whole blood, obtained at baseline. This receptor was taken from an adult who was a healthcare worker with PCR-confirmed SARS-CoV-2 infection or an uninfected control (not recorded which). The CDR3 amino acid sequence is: CASSHAAGGTTYNEQFF. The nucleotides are TGTGCCAGCAGCCATGCAGCGGGGGGGACCACCTACAATGAGCAGTTCTTC.